The 8 T cell receptor beta chains below were found in one sample sequenced in a study of long-term antiretroviral therapy in people with HIV. It was version v3.0 of the immunoSEQ assay that was run at survey level. Sequenced by immunoSEQ multiplex PCR; TCRdb stores in-frame clones only, minus some. The data hold some 16,000 clones, with about three quarters observed a single time. The starting material was unsorted PBMCs, obtained 2.1 years after starting antiretroviral therapy. These receptors were collected from a middle-aged man with HIV.

The DNA for the CDR3 is TGTGCCAGCAGCTTACTGGGTGCCTTATATAATTCACCCCTCCACTTT. This encodes CASSLLGALYNSPLHF. The chain employs TRBV7-2 and TRBJ1-6; no reliable D call. The CDR3 contains 16 residues. Germline V gene data show CDR1 as SGHTA and CDR2 as FQGNSA. V lost 2 bases and J 4 bases, leaving 12 bases between the germline ends.

This chain links TRBV5-1 with TRBJ1-6; TRBD1 matches 9 bases. The CDR3 totals 14 residues. CDR1 and CDR2 (germline): SGHRS, YFSETQ. V shed 4 bases, J shed 7 bases, and the junction held 3 bases outside the gene matches. CDR3 DNA sequence: TGCGCCAGCAGCCCCGGGACAGGGAATTCACCCCTCCACTTT. Amino acid sequence: CASSPGTGNSPLHF. Combining the CDR3 with reference TRBV5-1 and TRBJ1-6 gives the whole variable domain KAGVTQTPRYLIKTRGQQVTLSCSPISGHRSVSWYQQTPGQGLQFLFEYFSETQRNKGNFPGRFSGRQFSNSRSEMNVSTLELGDSALYLCASSPGTGNSPLHFGNGTRLTVT.

This chain uses TRBV5-6 with TRBJ2-3; possibly TRBD2 for D (6 bases). The V and J ends lost 0 bases and 5 bases respectively, with 13 bases between them. The CDR3 has 15 residues. Germline CDR1 reads SGHDT; CDR2 reads YYEEEE. This chain's CDR3 is CASSLVTSLGDTQYF. In DNA, the CDR3 is TGTGCCAGCAGCTTGGTAACTAGCCTGGGAGATACGCAGTATTTT.

The J gene is TRBJ1-2, the V gene TRBV19, with a tentative D call TRBD1 (6 bases). The CDR3 is made up of 14 amino acids. The germline V gene encodes CDR1 LNHDA and CDR2 SQIVND (reference sequence). The V end lost 3 bases, the J end lost 4 bases, and 12 bases lay between the germline ends. The CDR3 DNA reads TGTGCCAGTAGTATTGCCCAGGGGTTCTATGGCTACACCTTC. This translates into CASSIAQGFYGYTF. Full variable domain (remainder filled in from reference TRBV19 and TRBJ1-2): DGGITQSPKYLFRKEGQNVTLSCEQNLNHDAMYWYRQDPGQGLRLIYYSQIVNDFQKGDIAEGYSVSREKKESFPLTVTSAQKNPTAFYLCASSIAQGFYGYTFGSGTRLTVV.

V and J are TRBV5-1 and TRBJ1-1; maybe TRBD1 (6 bases). V was shortened by 1 base and J by 1 base, with 8 bases between the two germline ends. Per the germline V gene, CDR1 is SGHRS and CDR2 is YFSETQ. This CDR3 comprises 14 residues. The CDR3 spells CASSLQGWNTEAFF. DNA for the CDR3: TGCGCCAGCAGCTTGCAGGGGTGGAACACTGAAGCTTTCTTT.

The rearrangement links TRBV10-3 to TRBJ1-1; 7 positions match TRBD1. Looked up from germline, CDR1 is ENHRY and CDR2 is SYGVKD. The junction had 7 bases not matched to a gene; V was cut back by 6 bases and J by 3 bases. The CDR3 is 14 amino acids. CDR3 DNA sequence: TGTGCCATCAGGAACAGGGGAGTAGACACTGAAGCTTTCTTT. Encoded protein: CAIRNRGVDTEAFF.

This clone has only a few counts. The J gene is TRBJ2-2, the V gene TRBV7-9; TRBD1 matches at 8 bases. The length of the CDR3 is 16 residues. V shed 2 bases and J 5 bases; nucleotides not matched to a gene: 7. In germline, CDR1 is SEHNR, CDR2 FQNEAQ (reference sequence). The CDR3 DNA reads as TGTGCCAGCAGCTTACATACAGGGGGAAAGACCGGGGAGCTGTTTTTT. Encoded protein: CASSLHTGGKTGELFF.

This chain joins TRBV4-2 and TRBJ1-1; D might be TRBD1 (6 bases). The CDR3 has 16 amino acids. In germline, CDR1 is LGHNA, CDR2 YNFKEQ. V lost 1 base to trimming and J lost 4 bases, with 16 bases between them. CDR3 nucleotide sequence: TGTGCCAGCAGCCAAGGTCAGGGAGGGGGGAGCACTGAAGCTTTCTTT. Encoded protein: CASSQGQGGGSTEAFF.